These 12 T cell receptor beta chains came from one sample sequenced in a study of response to subunit inactivated influenza vaccine. TCRdb independently ran MiXCR on the RT-PCR reads; one entry per CDR3 protein. The table lists over 750,000 distinct CDR3 sequences, 21% of them singletons, with 9.5% to 13% in the top ten. The sample in question was PBMCs from blood, obtained less than 6 days after vaccination. These receptors were collected from a man in his fifties who received an inactivated influenza vaccine.

V usage is TRBV10-2 and J usage is TRBJ1-5; weak D call: TRBD1 (6 bases). Looked up from germline, CDR1 is WSHSY and CDR2 is SAAADI. The CDR3 spans 13 residues. V shed 5 bases and J shed 5 bases, with 10 bases lying between them. The CDR3 protein is CASSTGWDQPQHF. As DNA, the CDR3 is TGCGCCAGCAGTACAGGGTGGGATCAGCCCCAGCATTTT.

Regarding this clonotype: One end of the junction does not line up with germline, which may come from a read error. V and J are TRBV7-2 and TRBJ1-3, with a possible D match to TRBD1 (5 bases). Germline values: CDR1 SGHTA, CDR2 FQGNSA. The length of the CDR3 is 16 residues. CDR3 sequence reads: CASNLVETDAGNTIYF. The CDR3 region has the DNA TGTGCCAGCAACTTAGTAGAGACAGACGCTGGAAACACCATATATTTT.

This clonotype was observed a handful of times. The V call is TRBV29-1, the J call TRBJ2-3; D is possibly TRBD2 (5 bases). With 7 bases removed from V and 4 bases from J, the gap between germline ends came to 12 bases. In germline, CDR1 is SQVTM, CDR2 ANQGSEA. CDR3 length equals 12 residues. The CDR3 spells CSAHGVADTQYF. CDR3 nucleotides: TGCAGCGCCCACGGGGTAGCAGATACGCAGTATTTT.

This chain links TRBV20-1 with TRBJ1-6, with 9 bases lining up with TRBD1. Germline V CDR1 and CDR2: DFQATT, SNEGSKA (reference sequence). There are 14 residues in the CDR3. Germline trimming cut 4 bases from V and 9 bases from J; bases unmatched to any gene: 7. The CDR3 DNA reads as TGCAGTGCTAAACAGGGGGCAACGAGTTCACCCCTCCACTTT. Encoded protein: CSAKQGATSSPLHF.

The chain employs TRBV19 and TRBJ2-1; tentative D call: TRBD2 (5 bases). CDR3 length equals 12 residues. CDR1 is LNHDA, CDR2 SQIVND, per germline (reference sequence). V was shortened by 3 bases and J by 9 bases, with 9 bases between the two germline ends. The CDR3: CASSIRRSEQFF. The CDR3 DNA follows: TGTGCCAGTAGTATCAGGAGGAGTGAGCAGTTCTTC.

This clonotype showed up just a few times. The chain uses TRBV4-1 and TRBJ2-5, with D unclear. The germline V gene has CDR1 MGHRA and CDR2 YSYEKL. The ends were cut back, 1 base at V and 4 bases at J, with 13 bases in the middle. This CDR3 spans 15 amino acids. CDR3 sequence (DNA): TGCGCCAGCAGCCAAGGTTGGCCAAAGAGAGAGACCCAGTACTTC. Amino acid sequence: CASSQGWPKRETQYF.

The rearrangement joins TRBV20-1 to TRBJ2-3; D gene ambiguous. V lost 0 bases and J 2 bases, leaving 9 bases between the germline ends. This CDR3 comprises 14 residues. Germline values: CDR1 DFQATT, CDR2 SNEGSKA (reference sequence). This chain's CDR3 is CSARDPVATDTQYF. The DNA of the CDR3 is TGCAGTGCTAGAGACCCCGTGGCCACAGATACGCAGTATTTT.

The rearrangement joins TRBV5-1 to TRBJ1-6; D gene unclear. CDR1 and CDR2 (germline): SGHRS, YFSETQ. The length of the CDR3 is 14 residues. The V end lost 0 bases, the J end lost 8 bases, and 9 bases lay between the germline ends. Here the CDR3 reads CASSLGSSDSPLHF. For the CDR3, the DNA is TGCGCCAGCAGCTTGGGTAGTTCGGATTCACCCCTCCACTTT.

V and J are TRBV7-2 and TRBJ2-1, with TRBD2 matching 10 bases. Germline-derived CDR1 and CDR2 are SGHTA and FQGNSA. The CDR3 runs to 17 residues. The trim removed 0 bases at V and 4 bases at J, leaving 6 bases unmatched. The CDR3 DNA reads TGTGCCAGCAGCTTAGCCCTCACTAGCGGGGCATACAATGAGCAGTTCTTC. Translation: CASSLALTSGAYNEQFF.

The chain uses TRBV30 and TRBJ2-3; D is perhaps TRBD2 (6 bases). Per the germline V gene, CDR1 is GTSNPN and CDR2 is SVGIG (reference sequence). The CDR3 is 14 residues long. Trimming stripped 0 bases from V and 5 bases from J, with 12 bases between. Here the CDR3 DNA reads TGTGCCTGGAGTGTACTGACGCGGGGAGATACGCAGTATTTT. It encodes CAWSVLTRGDTQYF.

The rearrangement links TRBV7-6 to TRBJ1-2; D gene uncertain. This CDR3 contains 14 residues. V gave up 5 bases and J gave up 4 bases, with 14 bases separating them. CDR1 is SGHVS, CDR2 FNYEAQ, per germline. The CDR3 loop is CASSPVADSYGYTF. The CDR3 DNA is TGTGCCAGCAGCCCCGTGGCAGATTCCTATGGCTACACCTTC. Drawing the rest from reference TRBV7-6 and TRBJ1-2, the complete variable domain is GAGVSQSPRYKVTKRGQDVALRCDPISGHVSLYWYRQALGQGPEFLTYFNYEAQQDKSGLPNDRFSAERPEGSISTLTIQRTEQRDSAMYRCASSPVADSYGYTFGSGTRLTVV.

This clonotype has more than one count but fewer than ten. The V call is TRBV7-6, the J call TRBJ2-3; D ambiguous. From germline, CDR1 is SGHVS and CDR2 FNYEAQ. The CDR3 is 12 amino acids. Trimming removed 1 base from V and 6 bases from J, with 5 bases in between. CDR3 residues: CASSLEFDTQYF. The CDR3 bases are TGTGCCAGCAGCTTAGAGTTCGATACGCAGTATTTT.